The 30 T cell receptor beta chains below were found in one sample sequenced in a study of blood T cell repertoires in COVID-19 (dated by TCRdb to 2020 to 2021). Library preparation was by the immunoSEQ multiplex PCR assay. TCRdb took over this immuneACCESS table, retaining in-frame rearrangements with V and J assigned. Such tables are incomplete; in checked studies, under half of the missing clones stem from an unresolved V gene, and the remainder is unexplained. The sample table contains 150,000 to 200,000 clones; only one count was recorded for approximately 90% of them. In total, the top ten clones hold about 2.1% of the sample. Sequences were obtained from peripheral blood. These receptors all stem from a man aged 18 to 29 who had recovered from COVID-19.

The chain has TRBV27 and TRBJ2-2, with 8 nucleotides matching TRBD2. The germline V gene encodes CDR1 MNHEY and CDR2 SMNVEV (reference sequence). J was trimmed by 6 bases and V by 4 bases; bases with no gene match: 7. The CDR3 totals 15 residues. CDR3 in DNA: TGTGCCAGCAGTTATAGCGGGGCCCTCGCCGGGGAGCTGTTTTTT. This translates into CASSYSGALAGELFF.

The rearrangement uses TRBV11-2 and TRBJ1-1; D not resolved. Germline CDR1 SGHAT, CDR2 FQNNGV. The CDR3 totals 13 residues. The V and J ends lost 8 bases and 4 bases respectively, with 14 bases between them. The CDR3 DNA sequence: TGTGCCAGCCTCAGGCGGGGAGGCACTGAAGCTTTCTTT. Residues: CASLRRGGTEAFF.

This clone has a single count. The J gene is TRBJ1-2, the V gene TRBV5-6; TRBD1 matches at 8 bases. The CDR3 is 14 amino acids. Unmatched junction bases numbered 3, after V lost 2 bases and J lost 3 bases. Germline V CDR1 and CDR2: SGHDT, YYEEEE. As DNA, the CDR3 is TGTGCCAGCAGCTTTAAGGGACAGGACTATGGCTACACCTTC. Translating it yields CASSFKGQDYGYTF. Full variable domain (remainder filled in from reference TRBV5-6 and TRBJ1-2): DAGVTQSPTHLIKTRGQQVTLRCSPKSGHDTVSWYQQALGQGPQFIFQYYEEEERQRGNFPDRFSGHQFPNYSSELNVNALLLGDSALYLCASSFKGQDYGYTFGSGTRLTVV.

J is TRBJ2-2 and V is TRBV5-4; the D gene is possibly TRBD2 (6 bases). CDR1 is SGHNT, CDR2 YYREEE, per germline (reference sequence). The ends were cut back, 5 bases at V and 0 bases at J, with 11 bases in the middle. This CDR3 contains 15 residues. The chain's CDR3 is CASSKAGPNTGELFF. The CDR3 nucleotides are TGTGCCAGCAGTAAAGCGGGCCCGAACACCGGGGAGCTGTTTTTT. The full variable domain, its missing parts supplied by reference TRBV5-4 and TRBJ2-2, is ETGVTQSPTHLIKTRGQQVTLRCSSQSGHNTVSWYQQALGQGPQFIFQYYREEENGRGNFPPRFSGLQFPNYSSELNVNALELDDSALYLCASSKAGPNTGELFFGEGSRLTVL.

The V call is TRBV6-1, the J call TRBJ2-1, with D possibly matching TRBD2 (6 bases). The ends were cut back, 4 bases at V and 0 bases at J, with 16 bases in the middle. Germline V gene lookup returns CDR1 MNHNS and CDR2 SASEGT. The CDR3 is made up of 17 amino acids. The CDR3 here is CASSAGTSLLSYNEQFF. The CDR3 DNA reads TGTGCCAGCAGTGCCGGGACTTCACTACTCTCCTACAATGAGCAGTTCTTC.

The J gene is TRBJ2-3, the V gene TRBV15; 7 bases map to TRBD1. Germline V CDR1 and CDR2: LNHNV, YYDKDF (reference sequence). V was pared by 2 bases and J by 3 bases, with 8 bases of the junction left unmatched. The CDR3 consists of 16 residues. CDR3: CATSRSRQGLTDTQYF. DNA for the CDR3: TGTGCCACCAGCAGATCCCGACAGGGATTGACAGATACGCAGTATTTT.

The chain uses TRBV5-1 and TRBJ1-6, with 8 nucleotides matching TRBD1. CDR1 is SGHRS, CDR2 YFSETQ, per germline. V gave up 1 base and J gave up 8 bases; unmatched junction bases: 2. The CDR3 length is 14 residues. The DNA for the CDR3 is TGCGCCAGCAGCTTGTCGACAGGGGATTCACCCCTCCACTTT. Its translation is CASSLSTGDSPLHF.

This chain links TRBV20-1 with TRBJ2-7; 7 bases agree with TRBD2. Germline assignment: CDR1 DFQATT and CDR2 SNEGSKA (reference sequence). The V segment lost 3 bases and the J segment 6 bases; nucleotides outside the gene matches: 5. This CDR3 contains 12 residues. CDR3 DNA: TGCAGTGCTAGTGCCGGGGGGAGCGAGCAGTACTTC. Residues: CSASAGGSEQYF.

The J gene is TRBJ1-2, the V gene TRBV15; tentative D call: TRBD1 (5 bases). The CDR3 is 16 amino acids. V dropped 0 bases and J dropped 4 bases, with 15 bases sitting between them. Germline V lookup: CDR1 LNHNV, CDR2 YYDKDF (reference sequence). The CDR3 reads CATSRESIGARYGYTF. In nucleotides, the CDR3 is TGTGCCACCAGCAGAGAGTCTATAGGGGCCCGCTATGGCTACACCTTC.

The V gene is TRBV30, the J gene TRBJ1-2; a weak D match, TRBD1 (5 bases). V lost 2 bases and J 0 bases, leaving 7 bases between the germline ends. Germline V gene sequence: CDR1 GTSNPN, CDR2 SVGIG (reference sequence). This CDR3 contains 13 residues. The CDR3: CAWSRQPNYGYTF. CDR3 DNA: TGTGCCTGGAGTAGACAGCCTAACTATGGCTACACCTTC.

The chain uses TRBV9 and TRBJ2-5, with 9 bases identical to TRBD2. Germline assignment: CDR1 SGDLS and CDR2 YYNGEE. The V segment lost 3 bases and the J segment 5 bases; nucleotides outside the gene matches: 14. CDR3 length equals 17 residues. The CDR3 sequence is CASSANDAGGPWETQYF. The DNA for the CDR3 is TGTGCCAGCAGCGCCAACGATGCGGGAGGGCCTTGGGAGACCCAGTACTTC.

This clone is a singleton in its sample. The V and J genes are TRBV27 and TRBJ1-1, with 8 bases lining up with TRBD1. V lost 6 bases to trimming and J lost 7 bases; unmatched junction nucleotides: 7. CDR1 is MNHEY and CDR2 is SMNVEV in the germline V gene (reference sequence). CDR3 size: 13 residues. CDR3 residues: CASSPLDRGEAFF. The CDR3 bases are TGTGCCAGCAGCCCACTTGACAGGGGTGAAGCTTTCTTT.

This clone has a handful of counts. This chain uses TRBV6-5 with TRBJ1-2, with a weak D call TRBD1 (5 bases). The V end lost 2 bases, the J end lost 8 bases, and 15 bases lay between the germline ends. Looked up from germline, CDR1 is MNHEY and CDR2 is SVGAGI. The CDR3 runs to 14 residues. This CDR3 is CASSYAQGRDGYTF. CDR3 DNA: TGTGCCAGCAGTTACGCCCAGGGAAGAGACGGCTACACCTTC.

This clone showed up just a few times. The genes are TRBV2 and TRBJ1-5; 10 bases match TRBD1. Unmatched junction bases numbered 1, after V lost 4 bases and J lost 7 bases. CDR3 length equals 13 residues. Per germline, CDR1 SNHLY and CDR2 FYNNEI. The CDR3 protein is CASSADRGQPQHF. The CDR3 nucleotides read TGTGCCAGCAGTGCGGACAGGGGGCAGCCCCAGCATTTT. The entire variable domain, with the rest obtained from reference TRBV2 and TRBJ1-5, is as follows: EPEVTQTPSHQVTQMGQEVILRCVPISNHLYFYWYRQILGQKVEFLVSFYNNEISEKSEIFDDQFSVERPDGSNFTLKIRSTKLEDSAMYFCASSADRGQPQHFGDGTRLSIL.

The chain recombines TRBV11-2 with TRBJ2-6; 7 positions agree with TRBD1. CDR1 SGHAT and CDR2 FQNNGV come from the germline V gene. The V and J ends lost 5 bases and 2 bases, in that order; junction bases with no gene match: 3. This CDR3 is 15 amino acids long. For the CDR3, the DNA is TGTGCCAGCAGCCAAACAGGGGCTGGGGCCAACGTCCTGACTTTC. As protein: CASSQTGAGANVLTF. The variable domain in full, completed from reference TRBV11-2 and TRBJ2-6, reads EAGVAQSPRYKIIEKRQSVAFWCNPISGHATLYWYQQILGQGPKLLIQFQNNGVVDDSQLPKDRFSAERLKGVDSTLKIQPAKLEDSAVYLCASSQTGAGANVLTFGAGSRLTVL.

This chain joins TRBV5-1 and TRBJ2-7; 8 positions agree with TRBD2. V lost 3 bases to trimming and J lost 3 bases; unmatched junction nucleotides: 8. This CDR3 has 15 residues. The germline V gene has CDR1 SGHRS and CDR2 YFSETQ. The CDR3 DNA sequence: TGCGCCAGCAGCTCGGGAGGGGATCAGGACTACGAGCAGTACTTC. Amino acids: CASSSGGDQDYEQYF.

The chain joins TRBV5-6 to TRBJ1-1; TRBD1 aligns across 8 bases. The CDR3 extends over 14 amino acids. Trimming cost V 4 bases and J 0 bases; bases outside gene matches: 2. CDR1 SGHDT and CDR2 YYEEEE come from the germline V gene. The CDR3 DNA reads TGTGCCAGCAGCATGACAGGGGTGAACACTGAAGCTTTCTTT. Protein product: CASSMTGVNTEAFF.

The chain uses TRBV19 and TRBJ2-1; D not certain. The CDR3 contains 13 residues. From germline, CDR1 is LNHDA and CDR2 SQIVND (reference sequence). V was shortened by 3 bases and J by 4 bases, with 7 bases between the two germline ends. CDR3 DNA: TGTGCCAGTAGTATCGGAGCTTACAATGAGCAGTTCTTC. This encodes CASSIGAYNEQFF.

The gene calls are TRBV7-3 and TRBJ1-3; unclear D gene. V lost 5 bases and J lost 0, with 14 bases in between. Germline lookup yields CDR1 SGHTA and CDR2 FQGTGA. CDR3 length: 16 residues. The DNA for the CDR3 is TGTGCCAGCAGCAAACAACCGGGTTCCTCTGGAAACACCATATATTTT. Translating it yields CASSKQPGSSGNTIYF.

The chain recombines TRBV11-2 with TRBJ2-3; 7 bases agree with TRBD1. The CDR3 is 15 residues long. CDR1 is SGHAT, CDR2 FQNNGV, per germline. The V gene end was trimmed by 5 bases and the J gene end by 6 bases; junction bases not matched to a gene: 11. The CDR3 region is CASSIRDSQLDTQYF. In DNA, the CDR3 is TGTGCCAGCAGCATCCGGGACAGTCAGCTTGATACGCAGTATTTT. Complete variable domain (other parts from reference TRBV11-2 and TRBJ2-3): EAGVAQSPRYKIIEKRQSVAFWCNPISGHATLYWYQQILGQGPKLLIQFQNNGVVDDSQLPKDRFSAERLKGVDSTLKIQPAKLEDSAVYLCASSIRDSQLDTQYFGPGTRLTVL.

This rearrangement joins TRBV15 to TRBJ1-6; 10 nucleotides line up with TRBD1. With V trimmed by 1 base and J by 11 bases, 5 bases remained unmatched. The CDR3 consists of 15 residues. Germline V gives CDR1 LNHNV, CDR2 YYDKDF (reference sequence). For the CDR3, the DNA is TGTGCCACCAGCAGAGCCAGGACAGGGGGACCACCCCTCCACTTT. Residues: CATSRARTGGPPLHF.

V usage is TRBV5-6 and J usage is TRBJ2-7; 11 bases are shared with TRBD2. This CDR3 is 17 amino acids long. CDR1 is SGHDT and CDR2 is YYEEEE in the germline V gene. Germline trimming cut 4 bases from V and 0 bases from J; bases unmatched to any gene: 9. DNA for the CDR3: TGTGCCAGCAGCCCCCCTAGCGGGAGGCAAGACTCCTACGAGCAGTACTTC. Its translation: CASSPPSGRQDSYEQYF.

The V and J genes are TRBV6-5 and TRBJ2-1; D perhaps matches TRBD1 (6 bases). V shed 4 bases and J shed 7 bases, with 11 bases lying between them. Germline values: CDR1 MNHEY, CDR2 SVGAGI. This CDR3 contains 13 residues. The CDR3 spells CASSSQGWNEQFF. The CDR3 DNA sequence: TGTGCCAGCAGTTCTCAGGGGTGGAATGAGCAGTTCTTC.

The chain couples TRBV25-1 to TRBJ1-2; 9 bases agree with TRBD1. Germline V gives CDR1 MGHDK, CDR2 SYGVNS. The CDR3 loop spans 14 amino acids. Trimming at V came to 3 bases and at J to 7 bases, leaving 6 bases not matched to a gene. The CDR3 DNA reads TGTGCCAGCAGTGAGCCCGACAGGGGGGCTGGCTACACCTTC. It specifies CASSEPDRGAGYTF.

This clone turned up a few times. The chain recombines TRBV9 with TRBJ1-1; D gene unclear. This CDR3 comprises 17 residues. The ends were cut back, 5 bases at V and 0 bases at J, with 20 bases in the middle. Looked up from germline, CDR1 is SGDLS and CDR2 is YYNGEE. The CDR3 DNA sequence: TGTGCCAGCAGTAGCCCGTCGGGTAGGAATATGAACACTGAAGCTTTCTTT. As protein: CASSSPSGRNMNTEAFF. The entire variable domain, with the rest obtained from reference TRBV9 and TRBJ1-1, is as follows: DSGVTQTPKHLITATGQRVTLRCSPRSGDLSVYWYQQSLDQGLQFLIQYYNGEERAKGNILERFSAQQFPDLHSELNLSSLELGDSALYFCASSSPSGRNMNTEAFFGQGTRLTVV.

The J gene is TRBJ2-7, the V gene TRBV20-1; D is perhaps TRBD1 (5 bases). The CDR3 consists of 11 residues. In germline, CDR1 is DFQATT, CDR2 SNEGSKA (reference sequence). The V end was cut by 4 bases, the J end by 5 bases, with 9 bases between. The CDR3 spells CSATQVNEQYF. CDR3 sequence (DNA): TGCAGTGCTACACAGGTAAACGAGCAGTACTTC.

The V and J genes are TRBV6-2 or TRBV6-3 and TRBJ2-3; 7 bases are shared with TRBD2. J lost 3 bases, V lost 5 bases, and 14 bases had no gene match. Germline CDR1 MNHEY, CDR2 SVGEGT. CDR3 length: 17 amino acids. DNA of the CDR3: TGTGCCAGCAGTAAGCCCCCAGCGGCTAGCGGTACAGATACGCAGTATTTT. As protein: CASSKPPAASGTDTQYF.

This clone appeared a few times. The chain carries TRBV14 and TRBJ1-3, with TRBD1 identical over 10 bases. CDR3 length: 15 amino acids. V was pared by 5 bases and J by 2 bases, with 3 bases of the junction left unmatched. Germline V gives CDR1 SGHDN, CDR2 FVKESK. The CDR3 DNA sequence: TGTGCCAGCAGCTCCGGGACAGGGGCTGGAAACACCATATATTTT. As protein: CASSSGTGAGNTIYF.

The chain uses TRBV4-3 and TRBJ2-2, with D unresolved. From germline, CDR1 is LGHNA and CDR2 YSLEER. The CDR3 has 15 residues. V was pared by 1 base and J by 4 bases, with 10 bases between. The CDR3 sequence: CASSQVTPGTGELFF. DNA of the CDR3: TGCGCCAGCAGCCAAGTGACTCCGGGCACCGGGGAGCTGTTTTTT.

This chain joins TRBV5-4 and TRBJ2-7; 7 nucleotides line up with TRBD2. Germline CDR1 and CDR2: SGHNT and YYREEE (reference sequence). With V trimmed by 4 bases and J by 5 bases, 15 bases remained unmatched. This CDR3 contains 16 residues. The CDR3 bases are TGTGCCAGCAGCGGGGGGGGAGGATTTTCTTTACACGAGCAGTACTTC. Amino acid sequence: CASSGGGGFSLHEQYF.